This T cell receptor beta chain was observed in a study of blood T cells in healthy people across ages. Study results and limitations: Any conclusive comparison of naive versus antigen-experienced cells was prevented by using unsorted PBMCs.

The authors ran a second PCR of roughly 6 to 11 cycles using a sample-barcoded 5' primer and a J-beta primer mix. TCRdb redid the calling of the 5' RACE reads with MiXCR, one entry per CDR3 protein. The repertoire consists of about 800,000 distinct CDR3 sequences, with around 25% occurring once and the leading ten covering 3% to 4.5%. Each donor had roughly 10 milliliters of peripheral blood drawn. About this clonotype itself: The antigen is unknown.

This CDR3 spans 15 amino acids. Trimming removed 0 bases at V and 1 base at J, with 10 bases between. The germline V gene has CDR1 GTSNPN and CDR2 SVGIG (reference sequence). Another study also made use of these data, one on T cells of mothers and their children. That source notes: All extracted RNA went into cDNA synthesis, around 1.6 ug per 15 ul.

V is TRBV30 and J is TRBJ1-5, with D maybe TRBD1 (5 bases). Source material: blood. The source of this sequence is a boy aged 5-17 years in good health. The CDR3 protein is CAWSVRGQSNQPQHF. The CDR3 region has the DNA TGTGCCTGGAGTGTACGGGGCCAGAGCAATCAGCCCCAGCATTTT. The full variable domain, its missing parts supplied by reference TRBV30 and TRBJ1-5, is SQTIHQWPATLVQPVGSPLSLECTVEGTSNPNLYWYRQAAGRGLQLLFYSVGIGQISSEVPQNLSASRPQDRQFILSSKKLLLSDSGFYLCAWSVRGQSNQPQHFGDGTRLSIL.